This TCR beta chain was obtained from a study of T cells in Graves' hyperthyroidism and ophthalmopathy. From germline, CDR1 is SQVTM and CDR2 ANQGSEA. This CDR3 has 12 amino acids. V lost 3 bases, J lost 4 bases, and 7 bases lay in between. This clonotype was detected only a few times. RNA transcripts served as the template for amplifying TCR beta CDR3 regions. With the HTBI primer set, the TCR CDR3 went through a first round of RT-PCR. TCRdb called the multiplex PCR reads again in MiXCR, with one record for every CDR3 protein. There are about 640,000 distinct CDR3 sequences in the sample; around 21% occur only once, and 34% lies in the top ten.

The clonotype originates from a man aged 25 to 40 with Graves' ophthalmopathy. The V call is TRBV29-1, the J call TRBJ2-1, with TRBD2 as a possible D gene (6 bases). Sample: blood. CDR3 loop: CSVDGGYNEQFF. CDR3 in DNA: TGCAGCGTTGACGGGGGATACAATGAGCAGTTCTTC.